This TCR beta chain was retrieved from a study of shared T cell receptors in the human thymus. TCRdb's copy holds only in-frame clones and misses some; the assay was immunoSEQ multiplex PCR. This table has under 450,000 clones, around 95% appearing once. Deletions cut 5 bases from V and 9 bases from J, with 14 bases between. The CDR3 extends over 12 amino acids. CDR1 MDHEN and CDR2 SYDVKM come from the germline V gene. Sequencing input: thymocytes. The origin of this receptor is a human donor. This chain uses TRBV28 with TRBJ2-7; D is possibly TRBD2 (5 bases). The CDR3 DNA is TGTGCCAGCAGTCCCAGTCTAGCAGTGCAGTACTTC. As protein: CASSPSLAVQYF.